The clone carrying this TCR beta chain has at least ten counts. Its matching antigen is unknown. Time point meaning: newly diagnosed GD, antithyroid drugs for less than 3 months. The TCR library was prepared using RNA isolated from PBMCs. In each case, Graves' disease was diagnosed per American Thyroid Association guidelines. The sample belongs to a study of regulatory T cells in long-lasting Graves disease. About the research overall: Graves' patients, newly diagnosed, had taken antithyroid drugs under 3 months.

The authors built TCR beta libraries using iRepertoire HTBI primers and Arm-PCR of CDR3 regions. TCRdb re-called the multiplex PCR reads through MiXCR, storing one row per CDR3 protein. The sample comprises about 310,000 distinct CDR3 sequences, about 18% of which are singletons, and about 40% rests with the top ten. From germline, CDR1 is WSHSY and CDR2 SAAADI. Losses at the gene ends were 7 bases for V and 3 bases for J; bases not matched to a gene: 6. The CDR3 totals 15 residues. Notes on the study in general: When disease was persistent, TRBV28, TRBJ1-2 and TRBJ2-5 were the favored segments. Fewer public clonotypes were shared by new patients (around 970) than by persistent patients (about 2,500).

This sequence joins TRBV10-2 and TRBJ2-1; 10 nucleotides match TRBD2. Sequenced here: peripheral blood mononuclear cells (PBMCs), sampled at new diagnosis, from a patient treated with antithyroid drugs. The TCR sequence derives from a female donor with Graves disease. CDR3: CASKNGLAVYNEQFF. CDR3 bases: TGCGCCAGCAAGAATGGACTAGCGGTCTACAATGAGCAGTTCTTC.